These 20 T cell receptor beta chains share one sample of origin, sequenced in a study of T cell changes during pregnancy in multiple sclerosis. Assay: immunoSEQ multiplex PCR; the TCRdb copy retains only in-frame clones and omits some. The repertoire holds 65,000 to 90,000 clones, around 90% seen once, with almost 0.3% in the top ten. This specimen was CD4+ T cells from peripheral blood mononuclear cells, taken after pregnancy. The source is a female donor with multiple sclerosis, enrolled in a pregnancy study.

The V call is TRBV5-6, the J call TRBJ1-3; D unclear. The germline V gene has CDR1 SGHDT and CDR2 YYEEEE. The CDR3 spans 15 residues. V gave up 1 base and J gave up 0 bases, with 8 bases separating them. CDR3 coding DNA: TGTGCCAGCAGCTTGAGGAGCACCTCTGGAAACACCATATATTTT. Translation: CASSLRSTSGNTIYF.

This rearrangement joins TRBV11-2 to TRBJ1-2; no clear D gene. CDR3 length: 13 residues. Per the germline V gene, CDR1 is SGHAT and CDR2 is FQNNGV. Trimming left V 3 bases short and J 0 bases short, with 5 bases between. The CDR3: CASSFTANYGYTF. The CDR3 bases are TGTGCCAGCAGCTTTACAGCTAACTATGGCTACACCTTC.

The chain recombines TRBV18 with TRBJ2-5, with D possibly matching TRBD1 (5 bases). CDR1 is KGHSH, CDR2 LQKENI, per germline. Between the trimmed V and J ends, which lost 2 bases and 2 bases, there was a span of 15 bases. This CDR3 has 16 residues. CDR3 nucleotide sequence: TGTGCCAGCTCACCAGGACCGGCAGGGCAACAAGAGACCCAGTACTTC. Amino acids: CASSPGPAGQQETQYF.

V and J are TRBV15 and TRBJ2-1; 10 nucleotides align to TRBD2. With V trimmed by 1 base and J by 3 bases, 6 bases remained unmatched. The length of the CDR3 is 17 residues. The germline gives CDR1 LNHNV, CDR2 YYDKDF (reference sequence). This CDR3 reads CATSRGTSGFLYNEQFF. CDR3 sequence (DNA): TGTGCCACCAGCAGAGGGACTAGCGGTTTTCTCTACAATGAGCAGTTCTTC.

V is TRBV7-2 and J is TRBJ2-5; 8 bases are shared with TRBD2. Germline CDR1 and CDR2: SGHTA and FQGNSA. This CDR3 spans 15 amino acids. The V and J ends lost 8 bases and 4 bases, in that order; junction bases with no gene match: 12. CDR3 coding DNA: TGTGCCAGCGGATCTAGGGCGGGAGGAGGAGAGACCCAGTACTTC. This gives the protein CASGSRAGGGETQYF.

This clone appeared a single time. The rearrangement links TRBV7-2 to TRBJ2-6, with TRBD1 as a possible D gene (5 bases). Germline V lookup: CDR1 SGHTA, CDR2 FQGNSA. The CDR3 has 18 residues. Trimming took 2 bases from V and 1 from J, leaving 15 bases between them. CDR3 in DNA: TGTGCCAGCAGCTTATCAGGGCATCTGATTTCTGGGGCCAACGTCCTGACTTTC. Translating it yields CASSLSGHLISGANVLTF.

V gene TRBV5-4 combines with J gene TRBJ2-2; 9 bases align to TRBD1. Germline assignment: CDR1 SGHNT and CDR2 YYREEE (reference sequence). V lost 4 bases to trimming and J lost 6 bases; unmatched junction nucleotides: 10. The CDR3 covers 16 residues. The CDR3 DNA reads TGTGCCAGCAGCCAGAACAGGGGGCCTGATGCCGGGGAGCTGTTTTTT. This codes for CASSQNRGPDAGELFF.

The V call is TRBV5-1, the J call TRBJ2-5; the match to TRBD1 covers 10 bases. V lost 1 base to trimming and J lost 2 bases; unmatched junction nucleotides: 11. CDR1 SGHRS and CDR2 YFSETQ come from the germline V gene. CDR3 length: 18 residues. In nucleotides, the CDR3 is TGCGCCAGCAGCTTGAGGCTTCCGGGACAGGGGTTACAAGAGACCCAGTACTTC. Its translation is CASSLRLPGQGLQETQYF. The variable domain in full, completed from reference TRBV5-1 and TRBJ2-5, reads KAGVTQTPRYLIKTRGQQVTLSCSPISGHRSVSWYQQTPGQGLQFLFEYFSETQRNKGNFPGRFSGRQFSNSRSEMNVSTLELGDSALYLCASSLRLPGQGLQETQYFGPGTRLLVL.

This clone was seen a handful of times. J is TRBJ2-3 and V is TRBV29-1; TRBD2 matches 7 bases. The junction had 8 bases not matched to a gene; V was cut back by 4 bases and J by 4 bases. This CDR3 has 14 amino acids. In germline, CDR1 is SQVTM, CDR2 ANQGSEA. In nucleotides, the CDR3 is TGCAGCGTTGGTCCCTGGGAGGGCCCAGATACGCAGTATTTT. Its protein is CSVGPWEGPDTQYF.

This CDR3 reads CASSLVSSAQETQYF. The CDR3 DNA is TGTGCCAGCAGCTTAGTGTCTAGCGCCCAAGAGACCCAGTACTTC. The gene calls are TRBV7-2 and TRBJ2-5, with D maybe TRBD2 (6 bases). The length of the CDR3 is 15 residues. V was shortened by 1 base and J by 1 base, with 10 bases between the two germline ends. Germline V gene data show CDR1 as SGHTA and CDR2 as FQGNSA.

The chain recombines TRBV9 with TRBJ2-3; weak D call: TRBD2 (7 bases). The ends were cut back, 4 bases at V and 4 bases at J, with 13 bases in the middle. The germline V gene has CDR1 SGDLS and CDR2 YYNGEE. This CDR3 is 14 amino acids long. The CDR3 bases are TGTGCCAGCAGCAGGGGGGGGCCCGCAGATACGCAGTATTTT. This translates into CASSRGGPADTQYF. The complete variable domain, with remaining parts taken from reference TRBV9 and TRBJ2-3, reads DSGVTQTPKHLITATGQRVTLRCSPRSGDLSVYWYQQSLDQGLQFLIQYYNGEERAKGNILERFSAQQFPDLHSELNLSSLELGDSALYFCASSRGGPADTQYFGPGTRLTVL.

The J gene is TRBJ2-7, the V gene TRBV5-1, with 8 bases lining up with TRBD1. CDR1 SGHRS and CDR2 YFSETQ come from the germline V gene. V lost 6 bases, J lost 4 bases, and 12 bases stayed unmatched. The CDR3 extends over 15 amino acids. In DNA form, the CDR3 reads TGCGCCAGCACCTCACAGGGGGGAAGCGGATACGAGCAGTACTTC. This translates into CASTSQGGSGYEQYF. Full variable domain (remainder filled in from reference TRBV5-1 and TRBJ2-7): KAGVTQTPRYLIKTRGQQVTLSCSPISGHRSVSWYQQTPGQGLQFLFEYFSETQRNKGNFPGRFSGRQFSNSRSEMNVSTLELGDSALYLCASTSQGGSGYEQYFGPGTRLTVT.

The genes are TRBV7-6 and TRBJ1-6; TRBD1 matches at 9 bases. Unmatched junction bases numbered 13, after V lost 5 bases and J lost 5 bases. CDR1 is SGHVS, CDR2 FNYEAQ, per germline. This CDR3 is built from 18 residues. For the CDR3, the DNA is TGTGCCAGCAGCCCCCAAGGGACAGGGAGTATGGATAATTCACCCCTCCACTTT. Translated: CASSPQGTGSMDNSPLHF.

The chain uses TRBV30 and TRBJ2-7, with D tentatively TRBD2 (5 bases). CDR1 GTSNPN and CDR2 SVGIG come from the germline V gene (reference sequence). CDR3 size: 12 residues. V was cut by 5 bases and J by 1 base, with 9 bases left in between. The CDR3 DNA reads as TGTGCCTGGGGACTCGTGTCCTACGAGCAGTACTTC. It specifies CAWGLVSYEQYF.

The rearrangement links TRBV5-6 to TRBJ2-5; possible D gene TRBD1, 5 bases. The germline gives CDR1 SGHDT, CDR2 YYEEEE. The CDR3 consists of 14 residues. With 4 bases removed from V and 7 bases from J, the gap between germline ends came to 17 bases. The CDR3 DNA sequence: TGTGCCAGCAGCCAGGACCCCTACCAGGGGACCCAGTACTTC. Its translation is CASSQDPYQGTQYF.

The gene calls are TRBV28 and TRBJ2-3; 11 bases align to TRBD1. With 4 bases clipped from V and 3 bases from J, the junction kept 6 bases outside the gene matches. The V gene's germline CDR1 is MDHEN and CDR2 SYDVKM. The CDR3 spans 16 residues. The CDR3 sequence: CASSYLGDRGTDTQYF. As DNA, the CDR3 is TGTGCCAGCAGTTATTTAGGGGACAGGGGGACAGATACGCAGTATTTT. The variable domain in full, completed from reference TRBV28 and TRBJ2-3, reads DVKVTQSSRYLVKRTGEKVFLECVQDMDHENMFWYRQDPGLGLRLIYFSYDVKMKEKGDIPEGYSVSREKKERFSLILESASTNQTSMYLCASSYLGDRGTDTQYFGPGTRLTVL.

V gene TRBV5-6 combines with J gene TRBJ1-5, with D unclear. Trimming left V 0 bases short and J 0 bases short, with 10 bases between. Germline-derived CDR1 and CDR2 are SGHDT and YYEEEE. The CDR3 totals 16 residues. The CDR3, as DNA: TGTGCCAGCAGCTTGGGTGGAGGGAATAGCAATCAGCCCCAGCATTTT. It encodes CASSLGGGNSNQPQHF.

This clone has just one count. The V and J genes are TRBV2 and TRBJ1-2, with 11 bases identical to TRBD1. The CDR3 sequence is 17 residues long. The ends lost 6 bases at V and 4 bases at J; junction bases unmatched: 13. Germline V lookup: CDR1 SNHLY, CDR2 FYNNEI. In DNA, the CDR3 is TGTGCCAGCAGCAGCCCCTGGACAGGGGGCGCAGTCTATGGCTACACCTTC. Translating it yields CASSSPWTGGAVYGYTF.

V usage is TRBV7-2 and J usage is TRBJ1-1; 7 bases map to TRBD1. Germline V gives CDR1 SGHTA, CDR2 FQGNSA. Trimming took 5 bases from V and 6 from J; bases not matched to a gene: 12. This CDR3 has 15 amino acids. For the CDR3, the DNA is TGTGCCAGCAGCCTCCGACAGGGTTCATCACCTGAAGCTTTCTTT. Encoded protein: CASSLRQGSSPEAFF.

The chain uses TRBV28 and TRBJ1-1; 8 nucleotides line up with TRBD1. The CDR3 is made up of 15 amino acids. J lost 3 bases, V lost 5 bases, and 8 bases had no gene match. Germline V lookup: CDR1 MDHEN, CDR2 SYDVKM. For the CDR3, the DNA is TGTGCCAGCAGTCCACGGACAGGGCCCTACACTGAAGCTTTCTTT. This codes for CASSPRTGPYTEAFF.